This TCR beta chain is from a study of blood T cell repertoires in COVID-19. The CDR3 has 15 amino acids. V gave up 3 bases and J gave up 9 bases; unmatched junction bases: 6. Germline CDR1 and CDR2: KGHSH and LQKENI. Method: immunoSEQ multiplex PCR; TCRdb's copy keeps in-frame clones and lacks some. Of 250,000 or so clones listed, 65% to 85% are singletons. Input material: peripheral blood. This clonotype was obtained from a human donor in a cohort sampled during active COVID-19. The chain has TRBV18 and TRBJ2-1; 12 bases agree with TRBD2. The CDR3 here is CASSPVTSGSIEQFF. CDR3 sequence (DNA): TGTGCCAGCTCACCTGTGACTAGCGGGAGTATTGAGCAGTTCTTC.